The 22 T cell receptor beta chains listed next were all sequenced from one sample in a study of OX40 agonist ivuxolimab in advanced cancers. Repertoires were generated with immunoSEQ multiplex PCR, while TCRdb's copy carries only in-frame clones and drops some. The sample yields around 67,000 clones, roughly 90% seen once. The specimen was CD4+ or CD8+ T cells sorted from blood, collected in a trial of the OX40 agonist ivuxolimab. These receptors originate from an adult with an advanced solid tumor such as melanoma, head and neck, liver or kidney cancer.

The V gene is TRBV6-5, the J gene TRBJ2-7; TRBD1 matches at 9 bases. V trimming: 6 bases; J trimming: 5 bases; junction bases outside the gene matches: 11. The CDR3 consists of 15 residues. Per the germline V gene, CDR1 is MNHEY and CDR2 is SVGAGI. The CDR3 coding sequence is TGTGCCAGCAGCCGCCCTGGGACAGGGAACCACGAGCAGTACTTC. Its protein product is CASSRPGTGNHEQYF.

The genes are TRBV2 and TRBJ1-1, with D perhaps TRBD1 (5 bases). Germline V gene lookup returns CDR1 SNHLY and CDR2 FYNNEI. The CDR3 contains 14 residues. The V and J ends lost 6 bases and 0 bases respectively, with 11 bases between them. For the CDR3, the DNA is TGTGCCAGCAGACGATCAGGGATGAACACTGAAGCTTTCTTT. As protein: CASRRSGMNTEAFF.

V gene TRBV9 combines with J gene TRBJ2-5; 14 bases align to TRBD2. This CDR3 is 15 amino acids long. CDR1 is SGDLS, CDR2 YYNGEE, per germline. The ends lost 3 bases at V and 7 bases at J; junction bases unmatched: 5. This CDR3 is CASSGGTSGRGTQYF. The CDR3 region has the DNA TGTGCCAGCAGCGGAGGGACTAGCGGGAGAGGGACCCAGTACTTC.

The chain has TRBV10-3 and TRBJ1-5; D is ambiguous. V lost 5 bases, J lost 5 bases, and 13 bases lay in between. Germline loops: CDR1 ENHRY, CDR2 SYGVKD. The CDR3 loop spans 14 amino acids. Here the CDR3 DNA reads TGTGCCATCAGTCCCGGGGTGGCGGATCAGCCCCAGCATTTT. Translating it yields CAISPGVADQPQHF.

V gene TRBV6-1 combines with J gene TRBJ2-4; 7 nucleotides agree with TRBD2. The CDR3 has 14 amino acids. J was trimmed by 10 bases and V by 8 bases; bases with no gene match: 14. Germline V gives CDR1 MNHNS, CDR2 SASEGT. CDR3 region: CASSPLAVAGIQYF. CDR3 coding DNA: TGTGCCAGCTCGCCGCTAGCGGTCGCTGGTATTCAGTACTTC.

This clone was seen once. The rearrangement uses TRBV5-1 and TRBJ2-4, with D uncertain. This CDR3 has 15 amino acids. Germline V lookup: CDR1 SGHRS, CDR2 YFSETQ. V lost 0 bases and J lost 2, with 9 bases in between. The CDR3 DNA is TGCGCCAGCAGCTTGGATCTGAAGTCCAAAAACATTCAGTACTTC. Amino acid sequence: CASSLDLKSKNIQYF.

This chain joins TRBV21-1 and TRBJ2-7; the listed D gene, TRBD1, was not tested against the DNA. TRBV21-1 is a listed pseudogene. This CDR3 has 16 residues. In DNA, the CDR3 is TGTGCCAGCAGCAGGGTAGGGGACAGGGGTACCTACGAGCAGTACTTC. This codes for CASSRVGDRGTYEQYF.

This clone was seen only once. Here the CDR3 reads CAWREFPIPTDTQYF. CDR3 DNA: TGTGCCTGGAGAGAGTTCCCAATACCCACAGATACGCAGTATTTT. This chain joins TRBV30 and TRBJ2-3; D is unresolved. Germline V lookup: CDR1 GTSNPN, CDR2 SVGIG (reference sequence). V was pared by 3 bases and J by 2 bases, with 15 bases between. The CDR3 extends over 15 amino acids. Variable domain in full (rest from reference TRBV30 and TRBJ2-3): SQTIHQWPATLVQPVGSPLSLECTVEGTSNPNLYWYRQAAGRGLQLLFYSVGIGQISSEVPQNLSASRPQDRQFILSSKKLLLSDSGFYLCAWREFPIPTDTQYFGPGTRLTVL.

The rearrangement joins TRBV19 to TRBJ2-1; D gene uncertain. Germline V gene data show CDR1 as LNHDA and CDR2 as SQIVND (reference sequence). V was trimmed by 5 bases and J by 7 bases, leaving 9 bases between them. The CDR3 sequence is 12 residues long. CDR3 sequence: CASSLRRNEQFF. The CDR3 DNA reads TGTGCCAGTAGTTTACGTAGAAATGAGCAGTTCTTC.

The chain is built from TRBV27 and TRBJ1-1; 7 bases map to TRBD1. With 5 bases clipped from V and 1 base from J, the junction kept 7 bases outside the gene matches. Germline V lookup: CDR1 MNHEY, CDR2 SMNVEV (reference sequence). The CDR3 loop spans 15 amino acids. CDR3 DNA sequence: TGTGCCAGCAGTCCCGGGACAGATGCGAACACTGAAGCTTTCTTT. Its protein is CASSPGTDANTEAFF.

The V and J genes are TRBV5-8 and TRBJ1-1; TRBD1 agrees at 7 bases. Per the germline V gene, CDR1 is SGHTS and CDR2 is YDEGEE. CDR3 length equals 13 residues. The junction had 4 bases not matched to a gene; V was cut back by 0 bases and J by 8 bases. The chain's CDR3 is CASSLGDSGEAFF. CDR3 DNA: TGTGCCAGCAGCTTGGGGGACAGCGGAGAAGCTTTCTTT.

In its sample, this clone was seen a few times. The J gene is TRBJ2-7, the V gene TRBV5-1; D perhaps matches TRBD1 (5 bases). V lost 5 bases, J lost 3 bases, and 9 bases lay in between. In germline, CDR1 is SGHRS, CDR2 YFSETQ. This CDR3 is built from 12 residues. CDR3 in amino acids: CASSFDSYEQYF. CDR3 coding DNA: TGCGCCAGCAGTTTTGACAGCTACGAGCAGTACTTC.

As regards this clone: At one end the junction does not follow the germline gene, possibly because of a read error. The V call is TRBV6-1, the J call TRBJ2-7; D gene ambiguous. Germline values: CDR1 MNHNS, CDR2 SASEGT. This CDR3 contains 11 residues. The CDR3 nucleotides read TGTGCCAGCACTGAAGCCTACGAGCAGTACTTC. The encoded protein is CASTEAYEQYF.

The chain couples TRBV30 to TRBJ1-2; D call uncertain. V lost 0 bases to trimming and J lost 8 bases, with 10 bases between them. The CDR3 spans 12 residues. The V gene's germline CDR1 is GTSNPN and CDR2 SVGIG (reference sequence). The CDR3 here is CAWSVGGRGYTF. For the CDR3, the DNA is TGTGCCTGGAGTGTCGGAGGTCGCGGCTACACCTTC.

The chain has TRBV10-3 and TRBJ1-6, with a tentative D call TRBD1 (5 bases). Germline values: CDR1 ENHRY, CDR2 SYGVKD. Trimming removed 4 bases from V and 8 bases from J, with 12 bases in between. The CDR3 is made up of 14 amino acids. DNA of the CDR3: TGTGCCATCAGTGGGAATGGGGGGTATTCACCCCTCCACTTT. Translated, it gives CAISGNGGYSPLHF.

The chain recombines TRBV5-4 with TRBJ2-7; D is unclear. The length of the CDR3 is 11 residues. The V gene lost 7 bases and the J gene lost 5 bases, with 10 bases spanning the gap. From germline, CDR1 is SGHNT and CDR2 YYREEE (reference sequence). The CDR3 sequence is CASSTPHEQYF. The CDR3 DNA reads TGTGCCAGCTCCACCCCCCACGAGCAGTACTTC.

This clone was found once. The CDR3 here is CASSWTGSGNTIYF. In DNA form, the CDR3 reads TGTGCCAGTAGTTGGACAGGCTCTGGAAACACCATATATTTT. The chain recombines TRBV19 with TRBJ1-3; 7 bases line up with TRBD1. The CDR3 extends over 14 amino acids. Germline CDR1 and CDR2: LNHDA and SQIVND (reference sequence). With 5 bases clipped from V and 0 bases from J, the junction kept 1 base outside the gene matches.

A few counts support this clone. This sequence joins TRBV6-6 and TRBJ1-1; no definite D call. CDR1 is MNHNY and CDR2 is SVGAGI in the germline V gene (reference sequence). The V and J ends lost 2 bases and 3 bases respectively, with 7 bases between them. The CDR3 runs 13 residues. The CDR3 spells CASSYDEDTEAFF. CDR3 nucleotides: TGTGCCAGCAGTTACGATGAGGACACTGAAGCTTTCTTT.

This clone was observed a few times. This chain links TRBV7-6 with TRBJ1-2, with D possibly TRBD1 on 5 matching bases. Germline loops: CDR1 SGHVS, CDR2 FNYEAQ. The CDR3 is 14 amino acids. The ends were cut back, 0 bases at V and 10 bases at J, with 15 bases in the middle. CDR3 nucleotides: TGTGCCAGCAGCTTAGCGAGTGGGGACGGATTCTACACCTTC. Translated, it gives CASSLASGDGFYTF.

The chain couples TRBV5-1 to TRBJ2-1; maybe TRBD1 (6 bases). The CDR3 contains 14 residues. V was shortened by 4 bases and J by 3 bases, with 11 bases between the two germline ends. The germline V gene encodes CDR1 SGHRS and CDR2 YFSETQ. The CDR3 region is CASSLRDNYNEQFF. CDR3 coding DNA: TGCGCCAGCAGCCTCCGGGACAACTACAATGAGCAGTTCTTC.

The chain uses TRBV19 and TRBJ2-7; 10 bases fit TRBD2. The CDR3 length is 14 residues. V dropped 7 bases and J dropped 6; count of bases not matched to a gene: 9. The germline V gene has CDR1 LNHDA and CDR2 SQIVND (reference sequence). In nucleotides, the CDR3 is TGTGCCAGTACTTCTAGCGGGAGTAGTAGCGAGCAGTACTTC. Translation: CASTSSGSSSEQYF.

V usage is TRBV4-2 and J usage is TRBJ1-4; D not certain. Germline V CDR1 and CDR2: LGHNA, YNFKEQ. V was trimmed by 0 bases and J by 8 bases, leaving 10 bases between them. This CDR3 spans 14 amino acids. As DNA, the CDR3 is TGTGCCAGCAGCCAAGATCTGCTCGGGGAAAAACTGTTTTTT. Its protein product is CASSQDLLGEKLFF.